The 10 T cell receptor beta chains below come from one sample, sequenced in a study of blood T cell repertoires in COVID-19. Method: immunoSEQ multiplex PCR; TCRdb's copy keeps in-frame clones and lacks some. The sample shows a few hundred thousand clones, 80% to 90% of them seen only once. Sequenced: peripheral blood. The origin of the receptors is a woman aged 35 to 49 with acute or convalescent COVID-19.

The rearrangement links TRBV10-3 to TRBJ2-1; 10 bases are a match to TRBD2. CDR3 length: 15 residues. V dropped 1 base and J dropped 7; count of bases not matched to a gene: 4. Germline CDR1 and CDR2: ENHRY and SYGVKD. CDR3 in amino acids: CAISEFGSGGNEQFF. The CDR3 DNA is TGTGCCATCAGTGAGTTTGGTAGCGGGGGGAATGAGCAGTTCTTC.

This chain joins TRBV7-3 and TRBJ2-5, with 8 bases fitting TRBD1. V shed 5 bases and J 1 base; nucleotides not matched to a gene: 6. The CDR3 spans 15 residues. The germline gives CDR1 SGHTA, CDR2 FQGTGA. CDR3 amino acids: CASSPRQGFQETQYF. CDR3 DNA: TGTGCCAGCAGCCCGCGACAGGGGTTCCAAGAGACCCAGTACTTC.

This chain links TRBV10-3 with TRBJ2-6; TRBD1 might be the D (6 bases). Germline CDR1 and CDR2: ENHRY and SYGVKD. Trimming removed 0 bases from V and 0 bases from J, with 6 bases in between. The CDR3 covers 16 residues. CDR3 coding DNA: TGTGCCATCAGTGAGTCAGGGGGCTCTGGGGCCAACGTCCTGACTTTC. This gives the protein CAISESGGSGANVLTF.

The chain carries TRBV2 and TRBJ2-4; 12 bases are a match to TRBD2. In germline, CDR1 is SNHLY, CDR2 FYNNEI. CDR3 size: 17 residues. The trim removed 3 bases at V and 11 bases at J, leaving 14 bases unmatched. This chain's CDR3 is CASSDGPWLAGGPLQYF. The DNA of the CDR3 is TGTGCCAGCAGTGACGGGCCCTGGCTAGCGGGGGGGCCTCTTCAGTACTTC.

The chain joins TRBV24-1 to TRBJ2-4, with 7 nucleotides matching TRBD1. V lost 4 bases and J lost 0; bases outside the gene matches: 8. Germline CDR1 and CDR2: KGHDR and SFDVKD. This CDR3 is 17 amino acids long. CDR3 region: CATSDHGTALAKNIQYF. In DNA form, the CDR3 reads TGTGCCACCAGTGACCACGGGACAGCGCTAGCCAAAAACATTCAGTACTTC.

The chain is built from TRBV6-1 and TRBJ2-7, with 9 nucleotides matching TRBD2. Germline V gives CDR1 MNHNS, CDR2 SASEGT. Losses at the gene ends were 4 bases for V and 0 bases for J; bases not matched to a gene: 7. This CDR3 spans 16 amino acids. The CDR3 spells CASSVGAGGSSYEQYV. The DNA of the CDR3 is TGTGCCAGCAGTGTTGGAGCGGGAGGTAGCTCCTACGAGCAGTACGTC.

The chain carries TRBV10-3 and TRBJ2-1; 7 positions agree with TRBD1. Germline V CDR1 and CDR2: ENHRY, SYGVKD. The V gene end was trimmed by 7 bases and the J gene end by 4 bases; junction bases not matched to a gene: 10. This CDR3 comprises 15 residues. The CDR3 reads CAITTVQGEYNEQFF. The DNA for the CDR3 is TGTGCCATCACTACCGTGCAGGGGGAATACAATGAGCAGTTCTTC.

The chain couples TRBV9 to TRBJ2-3; 8 bases line up with TRBD2. The CDR3 is made up of 13 amino acids. Trimming at V came to 7 bases and at J to 3 bases, leaving 4 bases not matched to a gene. The germline V gene has CDR1 SGDLS and CDR2 YYNGEE. CDR3 coding DNA: TGTGCCAGCCGGGCGGGGGGAACAGATACGCAGTATTTT. Its translation is CASRAGGTDTQYF.

The V gene is TRBV18, the J gene TRBJ2-1; tentatively, D is TRBD2 (6 bases). V lost 2 bases, J lost 9 bases, and 11 bases lay in between. Germline V gene data show CDR1 as KGHSH and CDR2 as LQKENI. The CDR3 length is 13 residues. CDR3 sequence: CASSPRREGEQFF. CDR3 DNA sequence: TGTGCCAGCTCACCAAGGAGGGAAGGTGAGCAGTTCTTC.

The chain joins TRBV4-1 to TRBJ1-5; D is perhaps TRBD1 (5 bases). The CDR3 extends over 17 amino acids. CDR1 MGHRA and CDR2 YSYEKL come from the germline V gene. Trimming removed 3 bases at V and 0 bases at J, with 15 bases between. The CDR3 loop is CASSHLTGIGSNQPQHF. The CDR3 nucleotides read TGCGCCAGCAGCCATTTAACAGGAATTGGTAGCAATCAGCCCCAGCATTTT.